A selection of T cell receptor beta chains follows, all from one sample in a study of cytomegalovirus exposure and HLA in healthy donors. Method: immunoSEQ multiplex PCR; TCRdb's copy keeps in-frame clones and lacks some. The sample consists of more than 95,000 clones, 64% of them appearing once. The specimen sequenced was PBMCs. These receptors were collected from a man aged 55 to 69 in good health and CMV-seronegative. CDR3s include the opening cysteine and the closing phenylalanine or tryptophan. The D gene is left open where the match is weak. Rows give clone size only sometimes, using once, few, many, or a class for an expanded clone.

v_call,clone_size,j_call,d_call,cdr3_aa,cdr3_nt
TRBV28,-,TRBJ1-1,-,CASSFSRTEAFF,TGTGCCAGCAGTTTTTCGAGGACTGAAGCTTTCTTT
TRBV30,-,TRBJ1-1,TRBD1,CAWSRDRGYTEAFF,TGTGCCTGGAGTAGGGACAGGGGTTACACTGAAGCTTTCTTT
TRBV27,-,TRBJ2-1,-,CASTLGGPGSNEQFF,TGTGCCAGCACCCTTGGAGGCCCGGGGTCCAATGAGCAGTTCTTC
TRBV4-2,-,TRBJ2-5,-,CASSQDPHNQETQYF,TGTGCCAGCAGCCAAGATCCACATAACCAAGAGACCCAGTACTTC
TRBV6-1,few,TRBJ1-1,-,CASSETESTEAFF,TGTGCCAGCAGCGAAACAGAAAGCACTGAAGCTTTCTTT
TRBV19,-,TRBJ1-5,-,CASSTNSFNQPQHF,TGTGCCAGTAGTACCAACAGTTTCAATCAGCCCCAGCATTTT
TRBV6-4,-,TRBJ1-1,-,CASSNRGDTEAFF,TGTGCCAGCAGTAACCGCGGGGACACTGAAGCTTTCTTT
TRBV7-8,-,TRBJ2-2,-,CASSLELFFQNTGELFF,TGTGCCAGCAGCTTAGAACTTTTTTTTCAAAACACCGGGGAGCTGTTTTTT
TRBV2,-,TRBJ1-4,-,CASIPTRGNEKLFF,TGTGCCAGCATTCCGACCCGGGGTAATGAAAAACTGTTTTTT
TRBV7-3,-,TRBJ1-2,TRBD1,CASSPQGQFANYGYTF,TGTGCCAGCAGCCCGCAGGGACAGTTCGCTAACTATGGCTACACCTTC
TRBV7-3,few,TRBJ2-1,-,CASSLAEGEQFF,TGTGCCAGCAGCTTGGCGGAAGGTGAGCAGTTCTTC
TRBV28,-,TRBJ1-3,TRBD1,CASSLYGTGSGNTIYF,TGTGCCAGCAGTTTATACGGGACAGGCTCTGGAAACACCATATATTTT
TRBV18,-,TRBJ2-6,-,CASFEGANVLTF,TGTGCCAGTTTCGAGGGGGCCAACGTCCTGACTTTC
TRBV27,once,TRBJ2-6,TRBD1,CASSSRTGQGESGANVLTF,TGTGCCAGCAGTTCCCGTACTGGGCAGGGGGAATCTGGGGCCAACGTCCTGACTTTC
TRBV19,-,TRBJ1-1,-,CASSQGFAEAFF,TGTGCCAGTAGTCAGGGTTTTGCTGAAGCTTTCTTT
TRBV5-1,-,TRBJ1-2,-,CASSLAGTLMNGYTF,TGCGCCAGCAGCTTGGCCGGGACACTGATGAATGGCTACACCTTC